By frequency in the sample, the clone carrying this T cell receptor beta chain is medium-sized. As yet, its antigen is unknown. The record originates from a study of T and B cells in COVID-19 patients. Multiplex PCR with BIOMED2 TRB-A/B primer pools amplified TRB rearrangements. TCRdb reanalysed the multiplex PCR reads using MiXCR and keeps one entry per CDR3 protein. The sample consists of about 13,000 distinct CDR3 sequences, 25% of them appearing once. The study's findings and limits: At recovery TRB diversity and richness exceeded healthy donors, after highly clonal active COVID-19 repertoires.

The CDR3 is 10 residues long. Trimming shortened V by 8 bases and J by 7 bases, and 8 bases separated the two germline ends. TRB was amplified from about 250-500 ng of blood genomic DNA. The TCR comes from a human donor who had recovered from COVID-19. The chain is built from TRBV12-3 or TRBV12-4 and TRBJ2-5; D gene unclear. The sample comprised blood. This CDR3 reads CASGWATQYF. Here the CDR3 DNA reads TGTGCCAGCGGATGGGCGACCCAGTACTTC.